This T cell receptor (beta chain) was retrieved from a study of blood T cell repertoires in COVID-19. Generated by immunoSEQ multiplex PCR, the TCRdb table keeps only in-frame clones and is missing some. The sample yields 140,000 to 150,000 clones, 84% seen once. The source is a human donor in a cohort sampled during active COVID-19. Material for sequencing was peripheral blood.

The CDR3 coding sequence is TGTGCCAGCTCACTAACAGGGGACCATGGCTACACCTTC. Its protein is CASSLTGDHGYTF. The chain uses TRBV18 and TRBJ1-2, with 7 bases aligning to TRBD1. Germline CDR1 reads KGHSH; CDR2 reads LQKENI. The CDR3 loop spans 13 amino acids. The V segment lost 4 bases and the J segment 6 bases; nucleotides outside the gene matches: 5.